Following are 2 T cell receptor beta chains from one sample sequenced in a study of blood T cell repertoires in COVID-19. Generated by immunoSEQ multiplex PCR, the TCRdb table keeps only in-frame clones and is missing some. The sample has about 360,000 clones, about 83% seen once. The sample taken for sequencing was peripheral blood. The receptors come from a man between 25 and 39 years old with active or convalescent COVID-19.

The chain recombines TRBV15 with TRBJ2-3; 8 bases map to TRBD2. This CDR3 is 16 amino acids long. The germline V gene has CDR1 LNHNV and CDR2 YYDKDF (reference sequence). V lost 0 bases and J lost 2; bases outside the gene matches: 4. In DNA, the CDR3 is TGTGCCACCAGCAGAGATACGGGGGGGGTCACAGATACGCAGTATTTT. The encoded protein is CATSRDTGGVTDTQYF.

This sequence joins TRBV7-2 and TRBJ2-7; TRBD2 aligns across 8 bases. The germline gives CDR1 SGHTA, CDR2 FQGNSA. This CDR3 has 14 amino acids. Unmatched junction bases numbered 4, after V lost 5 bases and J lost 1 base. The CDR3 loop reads CASSPGGGSYEQYF. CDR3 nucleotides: TGTGCCAGCAGCCCGGGGGGGGGTTCCTACGAGCAGTACTTC.